The clone carrying this T cell receptor beta chain was seen a single time. This entry is derived from a study of T cell changes during pregnancy in multiple sclerosis. Some clones are missing from TCRdb's copy, which holds only in-frame ones; the method was immunoSEQ multiplex PCR. The sample contains tens of thousands of clones, 93% of which appear only once. The CDR3 length is 12 residues. Trimming removed 2 bases from V and 5 bases from J, with 6 bases in between. Germline loops: CDR1 SGHDN, CDR2 FVKESK. The sequencing used peripheral blood, collected after pregnancy. This rearrangement joins TRBV14 to TRBJ2-5; D gene ambiguous. The sequence was obtained from a female donor with multiple sclerosis, enrolled in a pregnancy study. The CDR3 sequence is CASSQKLETQYF. The CDR3 DNA is TGTGCCAGCAGCCAAAAACTTGAGACCCAGTACTTC.